This is a list of T cell receptor beta chains from one sample in a study of monozygotic twins with cystic fibrosis. Produced via immunoSEQ multiplex PCR; TCRdb's table is partial and in-frame only. The sample lists over 25,000 clones; roughly 96% were seen once. What was sequenced was blood. The source of these receptors is a girl aged 2-15 years with cystic fibrosis. Each CDR3 is given with its conserved first and last residue. Fields, in order: J gene, clone size, V gene, D gene, CDR3 protein, CDR3 DNA. D genes are given only for firm matches. Some rows mark clone size as missing; the rest say once, few, many or name a class of expanded clone.

TRBJ2-7	NA	TRBV27	TRBD2	CASNTAGGATEQYF	TGTGCCAGCAATACAGCGGGAGGCGCAACCGAGCAGTACTTC
TRBJ2-2	NA	TRBV5-8	NA	CASRTGPNTGELFF	TGTGCCAGCAGAACAGGGCCGAACACCGGGGAGCTGTTTTTT
TRBJ1-5	NA	TRBV21-1	NA	CASSKGAVSNQPQHF	TGTGCCAGCAGCAAAGGGGCAGTTAGCAATCAGCCCCAGCATTTT
TRBJ2-1	NA	TRBV7-9	NA	CASSPRWRGDGNEQFF	TGTGCCAGCAGTCCCCGTTGGAGGGGGGACGGAAATGAGCAGTTCTTC
TRBJ2-7	NA	TRBV6-1	TRBD1	CASSVQGLEAEQYF	TGTGCCAGCAGCGTACAGGGGCTGGAGGCCGAGCAGTACTTC
TRBJ2-5	once	TRBV15	NA	CATSRVAGLQETQYF	TGTGCCACCAGCAGAGTAGCAGGGCTCCAAGAGACCCAGTACTTC
TRBJ2-7	NA	TRBV28	NA	CASSPPGTQAEQYF	TGTGCCAGCAGCCCCCCCGGGACCCAGGCCGAGCAGTACTTC
TRBJ2-5	NA	TRBV7-2	NA	CASSLARETQYF	TGTGCCAGCAGCTTAGCCCGGGAGACCCAGTACTTC
TRBJ2-5	NA	TRBV2	TRBD1	CASSGQGDETQYF	TGTGCCAGCAGTGGACAGGGGGACGAGACCCAGTACTTC
TRBJ1-1	NA	TRBV6-6	NA	CASSLAPGSEAFF	TGTGCCAGCAGTTTGGCACCGGGATCTGAAGCTTTCTTT
TRBJ2-1	NA	TRBV12-2	NA	CASRLVGGSYNEQFF	TGTGCAAGTCGCTTGGTTGGAGGCTCCTACAATGAGCAGTTCTTC
TRBJ1-1	NA	TRBV6-6	NA	CASSYPNWDPNTEAFF	TGTGCCAGCAGTTACCCTAATTGGGACCCGAACACTGAAGCTTTCTTT
TRBJ2-2	NA	TRBV14	NA	CASSQVGGTGELFF	TGTGCCAGCAGCCAAGTTGGCGGGACCGGGGAGCTGTTTTTT
TRBJ2-7	NA	TRBV11-2	NA	CASSDYIQGIAEQYF	TGTGCCAGCAGCGACTACATACAGGGTATCGCGGAGCAGTACTTC
TRBJ2-1	NA	TRBV28	TRBD2	CASSGGGLVDGYEQFF	TGTGCCAGCAGCGGGGGAGGACTAGTTGATGGCTATGAGCAGTTCTTC
TRBJ2-1	once	TRBV4-1	TRBD2	CASSPRFPLAGGPFNEQFF	TGCGCCAGCAGCCCAAGATTCCCTCTAGCGGGAGGGCCGTTTAATGAGCAGTTCTTC
TRBJ2-7	once	TRBV7-9	TRBD2	CASSLSRFSGSSYEQYF	TGTGCCAGCAGCTTATCCCGATTTAGCGGGTCCTCCTACGAGCAGTACTTC
TRBJ2-1	NA	TRBV19	NA	CASRRSQGGYNEQFF	TGTGCCAGTAGACGATCCCAGGGAGGCTACAATGAGCAGTTCTTC
TRBJ2-1	NA	TRBV6-5	NA	CASSSQDNEQFF	TGTGCCAGCAGCTCACAAGACAATGAGCAGTTCTTC
TRBJ1-5	NA	TRBV11-2	NA	CASSLDFGQPQHF	TGTGCCAGCAGCTTAGATTTTGGACAGCCCCAGCATTTT
TRBJ1-4	NA	TRBV5-1	NA	CASSRAQGSTNEKLFF	TGCGCCAGCAGCCGGGCTCAGGGGTCAACTAATGAAAAACTGTTTTTT
TRBJ2-1	NA	TRBV4-1	TRBD2	CASSHTGGTSGRYNEQFF	TGCGCCAGCAGCCATACTGGGGGGACTAGCGGGAGATACAATGAGCAGTTCTTC
TRBJ1-2	NA	TRBV27	NA	CASSFMSQGTWNGYTF	TGTGCCAGCAGTTTTATGTCCCAGGGGACTTGGAATGGCTACACCTTC
TRBJ2-7	NA	TRBV7-9	TRBD1	CASSLYRDSREQYF	TGTGCCAGCAGCCTTTACCGGGACAGTCGCGAGCAGTACTTC
TRBJ1-5	NA	TRBV21-1	NA	CASSFRGSSNQPQHF	TGTGCCAGCAGTTTCAGGGGGAGTAGCAATCAGCCCCAGCATTTT
TRBJ2-7	NA	TRBV18	TRBD2	CASSGERDPYEQYF	TGTGCCAGCTCGGGGGAGCGGGACCCCTACGAGCAGTACTTC
TRBJ1-1	NA	TRBV9	NA	CASSARQWGTEAFF	TGTGCCAGCAGCGCCCGACAGTGGGGCACTGAAGCTTTCTTT
TRBJ1-3	NA	TRBV10-3	TRBD1	CAISDPVTGDSGNTIYF	TGTGCCATCAGTGACCCGGTAACAGGGGACTCTGGAAACACCATATATTTT
TRBJ2-5	NA	TRBV5-1	NA	CASSLNGGHQETQYF	TGCGCCAGCAGCTTGAATGGAGGCCACCAAGAGACCCAGTACTTC
TRBJ1-1	NA	TRBV5-8	NA	CASSLGVTEAFF	TGTGCCAGCAGCCTCGGGGTCACTGAAGCTTTCTTT
TRBJ2-7	NA	TRBV7-8	NA	CASSLGRYEQYF	TGTGCCAGCAGCTTAGGAAGATACGAGCAGTACTTC
TRBJ2-5	NA	TRBV12-2	NA	CASRCLGGLQETQYF	TGTGCAAGTCGCTGCCTCGGGGGCCTACAAGAGACCCAGTACTTC
TRBJ2-5	NA	TRBV6-6	NA	CASSAATIAEAQYF	TGTGCCAGCAGTGCCGCTACCATAGCGGAGGCCCAGTACTTC
TRBJ2-7	NA	TRBV4-3	NA	CASSQDWDLPSYEQYF	TGCGCCAGCAGCCAAGATTGGGACTTGCCTTCCTACGAGCAGTACTTC